The 25 T cell receptor beta chains below all came from one sample that was sequenced in a study of T cells after yellow fever vaccination. TCRdb ran MiXCR on the 5' RACE reads and lists one entry per CDR3 protein. The table lists just under 600,000 distinct CDR3 sequences, about 13% of them singletons, with more than 13% in the top ten. The source material was PBMCs, sampled on the day of the yellow fever booster vaccination. These receptor sequences come from a man aged 25 to 40 who received the YFV17D yellow fever vaccine.

The chain links TRBV15 to TRBJ2-7, with D unresolved. Germline CDR1 and CDR2: LNHNV and YYDKDF (reference sequence). V dropped 0 bases and J dropped 5 bases, with 2 bases sitting between them. This CDR3 has 11 residues. The CDR3, as DNA: TGTGCCACCAGCAGAGAGAACGAGCAGTACTTC. This encodes CATSRENEQYF.

This clonotype appeared a few times. V gene TRBV28 combines with J gene TRBJ2-7; D unresolved. The CDR3 sequence is 13 residues long. V was shortened by 4 bases and J by 2 bases, with 9 bases between the two germline ends. Germline-derived CDR1 and CDR2 are MDHEN and SYDVKM. The CDR3 DNA reads as TGTGCCAGCAGTTCATCTTTTCCCTACGAGCAGTACTTC. Its protein product is CASSSSFPYEQYF.

The chain employs TRBV20-1 and TRBJ2-3, with D uncertain. Germline CDR1 and CDR2: DFQATT and SNEGSKA (reference sequence). V lost 0 bases, J lost 7 bases, and 11 bases lay in between. CDR3 size: 13 residues. CDR3 protein: CSARETGWNTQYF. The CDR3 nucleotides read TGCAGTGCTAGAGAGACGGGCTGGAATACGCAGTATTTT.

V is TRBV20-1 and J is TRBJ2-3; 10 bases fit TRBD2. V trimming: 3 bases; J trimming: 5 bases; junction bases outside the gene matches: 8. The CDR3 sequence is 15 residues long. The V gene's germline CDR1 is DFQATT and CDR2 SNEGSKA (reference sequence). CDR3 loop: CSASRPSGRIDTQYF. The CDR3 DNA is TGCAGTGCTAGTCGGCCTAGCGGGAGAATAGATACGCAGTATTTT.

The chain joins TRBV28 to TRBJ2-6; D is unresolved. Trimming cost V 3 bases and J 0 bases, with 9 bases left between them. Germline V gives CDR1 MDHEN, CDR2 SYDVKM. There are 16 residues in the CDR3. Written as DNA, the CDR3 is TGTGCCAGCAGTTTCCTTTTGGCCTCTGGGGCCAACGTCCTGACTTTC. Translating it yields CASSFLLASGANVLTF.

This chain uses TRBV2 with TRBJ1-5, with unresolved D. Trimming cost V 7 bases and J 6 bases, with 16 bases left between them. The germline V gene encodes CDR1 SNHLY and CDR2 FYNNEI. The CDR3 is 14 amino acids. CDR3: CASTTVGPSQPQHF. CDR3 DNA: TGTGCCAGCACTACCGTTGGTCCCTCTCAGCCCCAGCATTTT.

This chain connects TRBV11-2 to TRBJ2-1, with TRBD2 as a possible D gene (6 bases). Per the germline V gene, CDR1 is SGHAT and CDR2 is FQNNGV. The CDR3 length is 17 residues. V lost 5 bases and J lost 3, with 20 bases in between. This CDR3 is CASSPSGAGLGYNEQFF. The CDR3 bases are TGTGCCAGCAGCCCGTCTGGGGCGGGACTCGGCTACAATGAGCAGTTCTTC.

This clonotype showed up just a few times. This rearrangement joins TRBV27 to TRBJ2-7; a weak D match, TRBD1 (7 bases). Germline assignment: CDR1 MNHEY and CDR2 SMNVEV (reference sequence). V was shortened by 1 base and J by 4 bases, with 11 bases between the two germline ends. The CDR3 runs 14 residues. The CDR3 bases are TGTGCCAGCAGTTTATACAGGGGAGGTTACGAGCAGTACTTC. It translates to CASSLYRGGYEQYF.

This clonotype was detected many times. The chain couples TRBV20-1 to TRBJ2-1; 8 positions agree with TRBD1. Per germline, CDR1 DFQATT and CDR2 SNEGSKA (reference sequence). V dropped 3 bases and J dropped 9; count of bases not matched to a gene: 10. This CDR3 has 14 amino acids. Written as DNA, the CDR3 is TGCAGTGCTAGTTTCGGACAGGGTTTTGGTGAGCAGTTCTTC. Protein: CSASFGQGFGEQFF.

This clonotype was counted a few times. The rearrangement joins TRBV20-1 to TRBJ2-3, with 11 bases fitting TRBD2. This CDR3 region has 16 residues. Trimming took 5 bases from V and 0 from J; bases not matched to a gene: 7. Looked up from germline, CDR1 is DFQATT and CDR2 is SNEGSKA (reference sequence). The CDR3 sequence: CSAQGTSGYSTDTQYF. DNA of the CDR3: TGCAGTGCTCAAGGGACTAGCGGATATAGCACAGATACGCAGTATTTT.

There are many counts of this clonotype. The chain is built from TRBV7-8 and TRBJ2-1; D call uncertain. This CDR3 region has 16 residues. CDR1 and CDR2 (germline): SGHVS, FQNEAQ. V lost 5 bases, J lost 2 bases, and 16 bases lay in between. CDR3: CASSPPQRQTYNEQFF. The CDR3 DNA sequence: TGTGCCAGCAGCCCCCCCCAGCGCCAAACCTACAATGAGCAGTTCTTC.

Many counts were recorded for this clonotype. V is TRBV4-3 and J is TRBJ2-2; 14 nucleotides agree with TRBD2. V lost 0 bases and J lost 2; bases outside the gene matches: 2. The CDR3 is 18 amino acids. Germline lookup yields CDR1 LGHNA and CDR2 YSLEER. The CDR3 spells CASSQETSGRANTGELFF. Here the CDR3 DNA reads TGCGCCAGCAGCCAAGAGACTAGCGGGAGGGCAAACACCGGGGAGCTGTTTTTT.

This clonotype was observed a few times. The chain combines TRBV11-2 with TRBJ1-2; weak D call: TRBD1 (6 bases). Germline values: CDR1 SGHAT, CDR2 FQNNGV. Trimming shortened V by 2 bases and J by 4 bases, and 11 bases separated the two germline ends. The CDR3 is 14 amino acids. The CDR3 region is CASSLSTGIYGYTF. The CDR3 region has the DNA TGTGCCAGCAGCTTATCAACAGGGATCTATGGCTACACCTTC.

This chain connects TRBV9 to TRBJ2-2; 8 nucleotides align to TRBD2. The CDR3 spans 14 residues. V trimming: 0 bases; J trimming: 5 bases; junction bases outside the gene matches: 0. Germline V lookup: CDR1 SGDLS, CDR2 YYNGEE. The CDR3 here is CASSVAGGTGELFF. The CDR3 DNA sequence: TGTGCCAGCAGCGTAGCGGGGGGGACCGGGGAGCTGTTTTTT.

The chain carries TRBV19 and TRBJ1-5; D gene unclear. The germline gives CDR1 LNHDA, CDR2 SQIVND (reference sequence). Trimming removed 7 bases at V and 3 bases at J, with 19 bases between. The CDR3 has 16 amino acids. The CDR3 region has the DNA TGTGCCAGTACCGATCGAAGGAGTGGTTCCAATCAGCCCCAGCATTTT. It yields the protein CASTDRRSGSNQPQHF.

The chain employs TRBV6-1 and TRBJ1-5, with D unclear. V was trimmed by 7 bases and J by 3 bases, leaving 13 bases between them. This CDR3 comprises 14 residues. Germline CDR1 MNHNS, CDR2 SASEGT. Here the CDR3 reads CASTKGEINQPQHF. DNA for the CDR3: TGTGCCAGCACAAAGGGAGAGATCAATCAGCCCCAGCATTTT.

The chain has TRBV5-6 and TRBJ2-2; TRBD1 agrees at 7 bases. The V gene end was trimmed by 4 bases and the J gene end by 3 bases; junction bases not matched to a gene: 6. The length of the CDR3 is 15 residues. Germline V gene data show CDR1 as SGHDT and CDR2 as YYEEEE. CDR3 nucleotides: TGTGCCAGCAGCACCCTCGACAGGGACACCGGGGAGCTGTTTTTT. Translation gives CASSTLDRDTGELFF. Together with reference TRBV5-6 and TRBJ2-2, the CDR3 gives the full variable domain: DAGVTQSPTHLIKTRGQQVTLRCSPKSGHDTVSWYQQALGQGPQFIFQYYEEEERQRGNFPDRFSGHQFPNYSSELNVNALLLGDSALYLCASSTLDRDTGELFFGEGSRLTVL.

The gene calls are TRBV30 and TRBJ2-7; D is ambiguous. With 1 base removed from V and 8 bases from J, the gap between germline ends came to 9 bases. The CDR3 extends over 11 amino acids. Germline CDR1 GTSNPN, CDR2 SVGIG (reference sequence). The CDR3 loop reads CAWSAKSQQYF. The DNA of the CDR3 is TGTGCCTGGAGTGCAAAATCCCAGCAGTACTTC.

This clonotype was seen a handful of times. The CDR3 loop reads CSATPDSNNEQFF. The CDR3 DNA reads TGCAGTGCTACACCGGACAGTAACAATGAGCAGTTCTTC. The V and J genes are TRBV20-1 and TRBJ2-1; tentative D call: TRBD1 (6 bases). The CDR3 is 13 amino acids. V was shortened by 4 bases and J by 5 bases, with 12 bases between the two germline ends. CDR1 DFQATT and CDR2 SNEGSKA come from the germline V gene (reference sequence).

Points on this clonotype: At one end the junction does not follow the germline gene, possibly because of a read error. The chain joins TRBV7-2 to TRBJ2-3; 9 bases map to TRBD2. Germline loops: CDR1 SGHTA, CDR2 FQGNSA. The CDR3 is 14 residues long. The CDR3 DNA sequence: TGTGTCAGCAAGACTAGCGGATCCACAGATACGCAGTATTTT. It encodes CVSKTSGSTDTQYF. The full variable domain, rest sourced from reference TRBV7-2 and TRBJ2-3, is GAGVSQSPSNKVTEKGKDVELRCDPISGHTALYWYRQSLGQGLEFLIYFQGNSAPDKSGLPSDRFSAERTGGSVSTLTIQRTQQEDSAVYLCVSKTSGSTDTQYFGPGTRLTVL.

This clonotype showed up just a few times. The gene calls are TRBV12-3 or TRBV12-4 and TRBJ2-3, with D possibly being TRBD2 (6 bases). V was pared by 7 bases and J by 2 bases, with 16 bases between. This CDR3 comprises 15 residues. The CDR3 DNA is TGTGCCAGCACCACGGGACTGACACCCACAGATACGCAGTATTTT. The encoded protein is CASTTGLTPTDTQYF.

The genes are TRBV6-2 or TRBV6-3 and TRBJ1-5, with a possible D match to TRBD1 (5 bases). This CDR3 is built from 13 residues. Trimming took 0 bases from V and 11 from J, leaving 11 bases between them. Germline loops: CDR1 MNHEY, CDR2 SVGEGT. The CDR3 reads CASSYSSRGTQHF. CDR3 coding DNA: TGTGCCAGCAGTTACTCCTCTCGGGGCACCCAGCATTTT.

This clonotype was seen only a few times. The CDR3 bases are TGTGCCACCAGTGATCCGGGACAGCACTACAATGAGCAGTTCTTC. It is translated as CATSDPGQHYNEQFF. The chain carries TRBV24-1 and TRBJ2-1; 7 bases fit TRBD1. Germline values: CDR1 KGHDR, CDR2 SFDVKD. The CDR3 extends over 15 amino acids. After removal of 3 bases from V and 3 bases from J, the junction contained 4 bases not matched to a gene.

The chain has TRBV20-1 and TRBJ1-4, with TRBD1 matching 7 bases. V was clipped by 4 bases and J by 0 bases; unmatched bases: 11. Germline loops: CDR1 DFQATT, CDR2 SNEGSKA (reference sequence). The CDR3 is made up of 17 amino acids. CDR3 in DNA: TGCAGTGCTACCCGGACAGGAGTAAACGCAACTAATGAAAAACTGTTTTTT. It is translated as CSATRTGVNATNEKLFF.

This sequence joins TRBV5-5 and TRBJ1-2; possible D gene TRBD1, 5 bases. The CDR3 is made up of 13 amino acids. Trimming removed 7 bases from V and 9 bases from J, with 19 bases in between. Germline V lookup: CDR1 SGHKS, CDR2 YYEKEE (reference sequence). CDR3 region: CASGPGLHCCYTF. CDR3 bases: TGTGCCAGCGGCCCGGGACTGCACTGCTGCTACACCTTC.